This entry describes one TCR beta chain. Its cognate antigen has yet to be identified. One base away there is no much larger clone; base qualities are not given. The cohort comprised more than 550 healthy bone marrow donors. At the time of sampling, all cohort members were nominally healthy, though unrecorded immune exposures were likely present. The donor tested CMV seronegative, placing the donor among the roughly 340 seronegative members of the cohort. A peripheral blood sample was collected from each donor, and TCR beta sequencing was performed on peripheral blood mononuclear cells. The Qiagen DNeasy Blood Extraction Kit was used to extract genomic DNA from the blood cell samples. The CDR3, from cysteine to phenylalanine, totals 14 residues. This entry keeps only the CDR3 DNA: 42 bases, framed from base 1. CDR1 is given as SGHRS and CDR2 as YFSETQ, both from the germline V gene. Relative to germline, V is missing 4 bases and J is missing 3 bases, with 3 bases of the junction outside any gene match.

This record comes from a study of cytomegalovirus exposure and HLA in healthy donors (dated by TCRdb to about 2017). Study-level background: An earlier analysis of roughly 630 of the donors reported 250 to 300 Gb of sequence data and approximately 110 million unique TCR beta sequences from 150 million to 200 million T cells. Roughly 300 gigabases of sequencing data and around 80 million unique TCR sequences made up an early release that covered about 640 HLA-typed donors. Of the 350 to 450 genotyped donors, around 81% fell in the genetic ancestry cluster associated with self-reported Caucasian donors. The study was designed to test whether signatures of past pathogen exposure could be identified by cataloging public T cell receptors. Using immunosequencing, the study profiled T cell repertoires from 500 to 800 subjects and related those repertoires to cytomegalovirus serostatus. Along with the approximately 700-subject first cohort, a separate validation cohort of about 110 different subjects was used. To predict cytomegalovirus infection status, the study brought together high-throughput TCR immunosequencing, statistical association of individual TCRs with disease status, and machine learning. To study patterns of TCR occurrence, a later analysis re-analyzed previously published TCR beta repertoires from under 750 donors and added high-resolution HLA genotyping. The later analysis used no new phenotypic data to find candidate immune exposures, relying instead on TCR beta sequences and their occurrence across donors. An earlier analysis of roughly 600 of the donors used high-throughput TCR beta sequencing to judge whether each TCR beta V gene segment behaved as functional or pseudogenic. Donor age, sex, ethnicity and CMV serostatus were collected together with the repertoire data. A later genetic analysis used genome-wide SNP genotypes for about 60% of the 666 donors, treating that subset as a discovery cohort. Every discovery cohort repertoire had been produced on one sequencing platform. Both class I and class II loci were covered by HLA typing, at four-digit resolution. The number of donors typed differed by locus, with about 629-630 for A, B, C, DRB1 and DQB1, roughly 520 for DQA1, 600 to 610 for DPA1, and 400 to 490 for DPB1. Because of strong linkage in the cohort, roughly five DR-DQ haplotypes were treated as single units for association and clustering. Among around 400 genotyped donors of the cohort, an average of around 240,000 unique TCR beta nucleotide sequences were sequenced per donor, roughly a sixth of them non-productive.

Library preparation employed the immunoSEQ multiplex PCR assay. The multiplex PCR relied on a mix of 60 forward primers for TCR Vbeta segments and 13 reverse primers for TCR Jbeta segments. Amplification of the CDR3 region of rearranged TCR beta genes was performed with a multiplex PCR assay on genomic DNA. Amplified TCR beta libraries were sequenced as 87-base-pair reads on the Illumina HiSeq System. Concerning the study's data processing: In a later analysis, approximately 74 million unique TCR beta chains were counted across the 500 to 700 repertoires, and roughly 11 million of these chains were shared by at least two donors. Raw reads were error-corrected and collapsed into unique sequences with a nearest-neighbor algorithm that merged closely related sequences to remove PCR and sequencing errors. To assign V, D and J gene segments, CDR3 sequences were aligned to IMGT reference sequences. For a sequence to be retained, at least a six-nucleotide match to both a V gene segment and a J gene segment was required. Rearrangements were classified as productive when the CDR3 lacked stop codons and remained in frame with V and J, and all other rearrangements were classified as non-productive. Following IMGT convention, CDR3 was defined as the stretch from the second conserved V-encoded cysteine to the conserved J-encoded phenylalanine. In an earlier analysis of more than 550 of the donors, sequences lacking an unambiguous match to a single V gene segment were excluded. An earlier analysis of 587 of the donors called V segments functional above 56.7% productive rearrangements and segregating when the between-donor standard deviation exceeded 5%. A statistical classification framework was developed to diagnose cytomegalovirus status using the catalog of TCR beta chain sequences. In a later analysis, V and J genes were assigned by comparing TCR nucleotide sequences against IMGT/GENE-DB human TR gene sequences. Using the TCRdist pipeline, a later analysis assigned CDR3 sequences along with most-parsimonious VDJ recombination scenarios. In a later analysis, each TCR beta chain was defined by its CDR3 amino acid sequence together with its V-gene family, and reads without a unique V-gene family were excluded. A later analysis removed 500 to 600 highly shared, low-generation-probability nucleotide sequences to deal with suspected cross-contamination and a sequencing artifact. In a later analysis, a clonal expansion index was calculated for each public chain from normalized within-repertoire ranks of inferred template counts. Generation probabilities in a later analysis came from a VDJ recombination model fitted to out-of-frame rearrangements, and those results were checked against IGoR. In a later analysis, TCR-TCR, TCR-HLA and TCR-CMV co-occurrence was scored with hypergeometric tests, and a repertoire-size bias correction was applied to TCR pairs. In a later analysis, false discovery rates were estimated by permuting HLA or CMV assignments 20 times. In a later analysis, co-occurring TCRs were grouped using DBSCAN, with TCRdist sequence similarity added in when clustering inside HLA-allele-positive subsets. Repertoires with fewer than 30,000 or more than 120,000 public chains, plus five repertoires with anomalous nucleotide sharing, were excluded from co-occurrence clustering. Entries here come from immuneACCESS through TCRdb and include only in-frame sequences with V and J called. Some clones fail to appear in such tables; in the studies checked, an unresolved V gene covers under half of the shortfall, and the cause of the remainder is unknown. That table furnishes V, J and clone size, whereas the DNA furnished D and trimming. The sample records 160,000 or so clones, approximately 88% of which are singletons. The ten top clones hold more than 0.7% of the sample.

On the study overall, not on this receptor specifically: Presence/absence analyses assumed roughly uniform sequencing depth across donors, an assumption that may not hold. A later genetic analysis associated a missense DCLRE1C variant with V-gene and J-gene trimming of TCR beta chains, and an independent cohort replicated the association. Three of the identified cytomegalovirus-associated TCR beta chains were confirmed in vitro to be specific for cytomegalovirus antigens. A cluster of highly shared sequence variants was judged likely to be a technical artifact of the sequencing pipeline. The authors suggested that the approach could potentially be extended to other disease states and immunological phenotypes. The cohort was sequenced for TCR beta chains only, and without alpha or paired-chain data the features that could be detected were limited. A later analysis associated around 16,000 TCR beta sequences with specific HLA alleles at a false discovery rate of 0.05. Some IMGT-functional V segments, including TRBV6-2 and TRBV6-3, could not be distinguished by the 87-base-pair reads and were therefore excluded. A later analysis found that most CMV-associated TCR beta chains appeared HLA-restricted, with HLA associations seemingly driven largely by CMV exposure. Most TCR sequences were seen in very few donors, while some public TCRs were found in many individuals. According to a later genetic analysis, donors in an Asian-associated ancestry cluster had fewer N-insertions in productive TCRs than the approximately 610-donor mean. In a later analysis, the rate of TCR association differed among HLA loci, with DRB1 alleles having the most associated TCRs and HLA-C alleles having the fewest. A further reported finding was that TCR beta sequences accurately predicted the HLA-A and HLA-B alleles for most subjects in the first cohort. Cytomegalovirus status was reported to be diagnosed by the classifier with high specificity and sensitivity in both the original and validation cohorts. The study gave a list of about 170 TCR beta chains associated with cytomegalovirus. Because counts were too low, about 17 rarely observed V segments, including chromosome 9 orphons, were excluded from the earlier analysis of 587 of the donors. Correlated functional status among segregating V segments might reflect linkage disequilibrium, but an unknown experimental factor could not be ruled out. In a later analysis, several top co-occurrence clusters were reported to appear linked to parvovirus B19, influenza, CMV and Epstein-Barr virus. In an earlier analysis of over 550 of the donors, most TCR beta V segments were observed in productive rearrangements about 90% or about 30% of the time, broadly matching IMGT annotations. Because HLA typing was missing for some donors at each locus, association tests included only the typed subset. In a later analysis, HLA-associated TCR beta chains showed more clonal expansion and lower generation probabilities than non-associated chains that were equally common. When HLA alleles, especially DR and DQ, strongly co-occurred, TCR associations were difficult to assign to individual alleles. The only immune exposure information available for the cohort was CMV serostatus.

Sequenced: PBMCs. The chain employs TRBV5-1 and TRBJ2-1; TRBD1 agrees with 8 junctional bases. The sequence was obtained from a woman aged 25 to 45 in good health and CMV-seronegative. In nucleotides, the sequence is TGCGCCAGCAGCATAGGACAGGGCTACAATGAGCAGTTCTTC. This codes for CASSIGQGYNEQFF.